One sample yielded the 24 T cell receptor beta chains listed below, sequenced in a study of molecular identifiers for immune sequencing clone quantification. TCRdb used MiXCR to reprocess the PCR reads, holding one entry per CDR3 protein. The sample contains about half a million distinct CDR3 sequences, about 22% of which appear only once. Sequenced sample: naive CD8+ T cells from blood, with Jurkat cell RNA spiked in. Subset specified: FACS-sorted CD8+CD4-CCR7+CD45RA+ naive T cells. These receptor sequences come from a human donor in good health. Some libraries in this study had Jurkat cell RNA spiked in.

This sequence joins TRBV28 and TRBJ2-7, with D possibly matching TRBD2 (6 bases). Germline CDR1 is MDHEN and CDR2 is SYDVKM. The ends were cut back, 7 bases at V and 2 bases at J, with 18 bases in the middle. This CDR3 has 15 amino acids. CDR3 sequence reads: CASTPTAGPPYEQYF. The CDR3 nucleotides read TGTGCCAGCACCCCGACGGCGGGACCCCCCTACGAGCAGTACTTC.

The CDR3 region has the DNA TGTGCCAGCATTGAGGGGGAAGCCAAAAACATTCAGTACTTC. Amino acid sequence: CASIEGEAKNIQYF. The rearrangement uses TRBV6-2 or TRBV6-3 and TRBJ2-4, with D possibly matching TRBD1 (6 bases). Germline V gene sequence: CDR1 MNHEY, CDR2 SVGEGT. Trimming left V 7 bases short and J 0 bases short, with 10 bases between. CDR3 length: 14 amino acids.

This clonotype was detected only a few times. This rearrangement joins TRBV7-9 to TRBJ1-5; possibly TRBD1 for D (5 bases). CDR3 size: 16 residues. CDR1 SEHNR and CDR2 FQNEAQ come from the germline V gene (reference sequence). The germline V and J ends were trimmed by 5 bases and 2 bases, with 16 bases remaining between them. The CDR3 DNA reads as TGTGCCAGCAGCCCTCTGGGGGGGGTTGGCAATCAGCCCCAGCATTTT. It translates to CASSPLGGVGNQPQHF.

The sample holds many counts of this clonotype. The V call is TRBV13, the J call TRBJ2-7; 7 bases fit TRBD2. The CDR3 is 15 amino acids. The V gene end was trimmed by 5 bases and the J gene end by 4 bases; junction bases not matched to a gene: 11. CDR1 and CDR2 (germline): PRHDT, FYEKMQ (reference sequence). The CDR3 reads CASSAPTAGVYEQYF. The CDR3 bases are TGTGCCAGCAGCGCCCCAACTGCGGGAGTTTACGAGCAGTACTTC. Combining the CDR3 with reference TRBV13 and TRBJ2-7 gives the whole variable domain AAGVIQSPRHLIKEKRETATLKCYPIPRHDTVYWYQQGPGQDPQFLISFYEKMQSDKGSIPDRFSAQQFSDYHSELNMSSLELGDSALYFCASSAPTAGVYEQYFGPGTRLTVT.

This clonotype was detected ten times or more. The V and J genes are TRBV30 and TRBJ2-7; 7 bases fit TRBD1. CDR1 and CDR2 from the germline V gene are GTSNPN and SVGIG (reference sequence). The CDR3 has 12 amino acids. V was pared by 2 bases and J by 4 bases, with 2 bases of the junction left unmatched. CDR3 protein: CAWSLQGYEQYF. The CDR3 DNA reads TGTGCCTGGAGTCTACAGGGGTACGAGCAGTACTTC.

The chain recombines TRBV9 with TRBJ2-7; possible D gene TRBD2, 6 bases. Per the germline V gene, CDR1 is SGDLS and CDR2 is YYNGEE. Between the trimmed V and J ends, which lost 0 bases and 2 bases, there was a span of 12 bases. The CDR3 is made up of 15 amino acids. CDR3 protein: CASSVGIAVTYEQYF. The CDR3 region has the DNA TGTGCCAGCAGCGTAGGGATAGCGGTTACCTACGAGCAGTACTTC.

The chain recombines TRBV28 with TRBJ1-5, with unresolved D. The CDR3 consists of 14 residues. The germline V gene has CDR1 MDHEN and CDR2 SYDVKM. V lost 7 bases and J 0 bases, leaving 10 bases between the germline ends. Here the CDR3 reads CASISLDSNQPQHF. In DNA, the CDR3 is TGTGCCAGCATCTCCCTGGATAGCAATCAGCCCCAGCATTTT. Drawing the rest from reference TRBV28 and TRBJ1-5, the complete variable domain is DVKVTQSSRYLVKRTGEKVFLECVQDMDHENMFWYRQDPGLGLRLIYFSYDVKMKEKGDIPEGYSVSREKKERFSLILESASTNQTSMYLCASISLDSNQPQHFGDGTRLSIL.

A few counts support this clonotype. V and J are TRBV3-1 and TRBJ2-1, with D tentatively TRBD2 (6 bases). Trimming removed 4 bases from V and 0 bases from J, with 16 bases in between. The germline V gene encodes CDR1 LGHDT and CDR2 YNNKEL (reference sequence). This CDR3 contains 17 residues. In DNA, the CDR3 is TGTGCCAGCAGCCGAGAGGGACTTAGACGCTCCTACAATGAGCAGTTCTTC. Encoded protein: CASSREGLRRSYNEQFF.

On this clonotype itself: A clone one base away is much larger, so this may be a read error. This chain uses TRBV29-1 with TRBJ2-2, with 7 bases lining up with TRBD2. This CDR3 contains 14 residues. Germline-derived CDR1 and CDR2 are SQVTM and ANQGSEA. The CDR3 sequence: CSVEGGLDTGELLF. The CDR3 DNA sequence: TGCAGCGTTGAGGGGGGGTTGGACACCGGGGAGCTGCTTTTT.

The table lists this clonotype with many counts. The gene calls are TRBV28 and TRBJ2-4; the match to TRBD1 covers 8 bases. The CDR3 is made up of 17 amino acids. CDR1 and CDR2 from the germline V gene are MDHEN and SYDVKM. V dropped 2 bases and J dropped 2; count of bases not matched to a gene: 8. CDR3 coding DNA: TGTGCCAGCAGTTTAACCGGACAGGGCTTGACCAAAAACATTCAGTACTTC. It translates to CASSLTGQGLTKNIQYF.

In this sample, this clonotype turned up many times. The chain joins TRBV6-5 to TRBJ1-1; D gene uncertain. V lost 0 bases and J 7 bases, leaving 9 bases between the germline ends. This CDR3 has 13 amino acids. CDR1 is MNHEY and CDR2 is SVGAGI in the germline V gene. The CDR3, as DNA: TGTGCCAGCAGTTACTCGTTGGGGTATGAAGCTTTCTTT. This codes for CASSYSLGYEAFF.

The chain joins TRBV4-3 to TRBJ2-1; D remains ambiguous. From germline, CDR1 is LGHNA and CDR2 YSLEER. This CDR3 comprises 16 residues. V dropped 0 bases and J dropped 7 bases, with 16 bases sitting between them. CDR3 DNA: TGCGCCAGCAGCCAAGATCGGGCTGGAAGTGGGAATGAGCAGTTCTTC. It yields the protein CASSQDRAGSGNEQFF.

A few counts support this clonotype. The chain carries TRBV28 and TRBJ1-3; no clear D. Per germline, CDR1 MDHEN and CDR2 SYDVKM. The length of the CDR3 is 14 residues. V was trimmed by 2 bases and J by 4 bases, leaving 9 bases between them. In nucleotides, the CDR3 is TGTGCCAGCAGTTTACCTCATAGGGGAAACACCATATATTTT. It yields the protein CASSLPHRGNTIYF.

This clonotype came up many times. The rearrangement uses TRBV29-1 and TRBJ1-1; D is ambiguous. Trimming left V 4 bases short and J 3 bases short, with 6 bases between. The CDR3 extends over 11 amino acids. Germline values: CDR1 SQVTM, CDR2 ANQGSEA. CDR3 in amino acids: CSVAPYTEAFF. CDR3 in DNA: TGCAGCGTTGCGCCCTACACTGAAGCTTTCTTT.

This clonotype occurred many times. CDR3 amino acids: CASSQGMMEGHQPQHF. CDR3 DNA sequence: TGTGCCAGCAGCCAAGGCATGATGGAGGGTCATCAGCCCCAGCATTTT. The chain has TRBV3-1 and TRBJ1-5; D is uncertain. CDR3 length: 16 amino acids. Trimming cost V 1 base and J 5 bases, with 15 bases left between them. In germline, CDR1 is LGHDT, CDR2 YNNKEL (reference sequence).

There are many counts of this clonotype. The chain carries TRBV7-9 and TRBJ2-7; perhaps TRBD2 as D (6 bases). Germline V lookup: CDR1 SEHNR, CDR2 FQNEAQ (reference sequence). This CDR3 has 15 residues. Trimming took 0 bases from V and 7 from J, leaving 16 bases between them. CDR3 protein: CASSLATLERGEQYF. CDR3 DNA: TGTGCCAGCAGCTTAGCTACCCTCGAACGGGGGGAGCAGTACTTC.

This clonotype was picked up many times. V and J are TRBV7-9 and TRBJ1-1; no reliable D call. Germline V gives CDR1 SEHNR, CDR2 FQNEAQ (reference sequence). Trimming pared 5 bases from V and 4 bases from J, leaving 14 bases between. The CDR3 consists of 14 residues. The DNA of the CDR3 is TGTGCCAGCAGCCCCCGGGTCCAGAGCACTGAAGCTTTCTTT. It translates to CASSPRVQSTEAFF. The whole variable domain, remainder taken from reference TRBV7-9 and TRBJ1-1, is DTGVSQNPRHKITKRGQNVTFRCDPISEHNRLYWYRQTLGQGPEFLTYFQNEAQLEKSRLLSDRFSAERPKGSFSTLEIQRTEQGDSAMYLCASSPRVQSTEAFFGQGTRLTVV.

This clonotype has more than one count but fewer than ten. The chain combines TRBV6-1 with TRBJ2-7; no reliable D call. Trimming took 8 bases from V and 1 from J, leaving 9 bases between them. In germline, CDR1 is MNHNS, CDR2 SASEGT. This CDR3 is 12 amino acids long. CDR3 in amino acids: CASGTNSYEQYF. As DNA, the CDR3 is TGTGCCAGCGGCACAAATTCCTACGAGCAGTACTTC.

V gene TRBV11-2 combines with J gene TRBJ2-6; D ambiguous. CDR1 is SGHAT and CDR2 is FQNNGV in the germline V gene. Trimming shortened V by 5 bases and J by 0 bases, and 17 bases separated the two germline ends. CDR3 length equals 18 residues. CDR3 in amino acids: CASSPWVVSNSGANVLTF. DNA of the CDR3: TGTGCCAGCAGCCCCTGGGTCGTTTCGAACTCTGGGGCCAACGTCCTGACTTTC.

This clonotype was observed many times. The chain couples TRBV27 to TRBJ1-1; possibly TRBD1 for D (5 bases). The CDR3 runs 13 residues. The germline CDR1 and CDR2 sequences are MNHEY and SMNVEV (reference sequence). V lost 3 bases and J 4 bases, leaving 9 bases between the germline ends. The CDR3 DNA reads TGTGCCAGCAGTTTCGACGGGGGCACTGAAGCTTTCTTT. This gives the protein CASSFDGGTEAFF.

On this clonotype: The junction and the germline gene differ at one end; a read error may be behind it. CDR3 region: CASSLYLTDTQCF. The CDR3 DNA reads TGCGCCAGCAGCTTGTATCTCACAGATACGCAGTGTTTT. V and J are TRBV5-1 and TRBJ2-3; no clear D. Germline V gene data show CDR1 as SGHRS and CDR2 as YFSETQ. This CDR3 has 13 amino acids.

This chain uses TRBV12-3 or TRBV12-4 with TRBJ1-1; 8 bases are shared with TRBD1. The CDR3 totals 13 residues. V lost 7 bases, J lost 1 base, and 2 bases stayed unmatched. CDR3 protein: CASKTGANTEAFF. CDR3 sequence (DNA): TGTGCCAGCAAGACAGGGGCGAACACTGAAGCTTTCTTT.

On this clonotype itself: Since no conserved phenylalanine or tryptophan closes the CDR3, a read error is the likely cause. This sequence joins TRBV5-6 and TRBJ1-1; TRBD1 matches 9 bases. Per germline, CDR1 SGHDT and CDR2 YYEEEE. The CDR3 extends over 12 amino acids. Trimming cost V 4 bases and J 10 bases; bases outside gene matches: 5. This CDR3 is CASSEGTGRAFL. Here the CDR3 DNA reads TGTGCCAGCAGCGAGGGGACAGGGAGAGCTTTCCTT.

V and J are TRBV5-5 and TRBJ1-2, with D possibly TRBD1 on 5 matching bases. This CDR3 region has 15 residues. V lost 1 base to trimming and J lost 4 bases, with 14 bases between them. Germline CDR1 and CDR2: SGHKS and YYEKEE (reference sequence). The chain's CDR3 is CASSLSGGSAYGYTF. In DNA form, the CDR3 reads TGTGCCAGCAGCTTGAGCGGGGGGAGTGCCTATGGCTACACCTTC. The full variable domain, its missing parts supplied by reference TRBV5-5 and TRBJ1-2, is DAGVTQSPTHLIKTRGQQVTLRCSPISGHKSVSWYQQVLGQGPQFIFQYYEKEERGRGNFPDRFSARQFPNYSSELNVNALLLGDSALYLCASSLSGGSAYGYTFGSGTRLTVV.